The entry below gives a single T cell receptor (beta chain) sequence along with its context. These data are taken from a study of shared clonotypes between healthy human individuals. The assay was immunoSEQ multiplex PCR, and TCRdb's table has in-frame clones only and misses some. The sample holds approximately 2.3 million clones, more than 85% seen once. The V segment lost 4 bases and the J segment 4 bases; nucleotides outside the gene matches: 6. The CDR3 extends over 14 amino acids. The germline V gene encodes CDR1 KGHSH and CDR2 LQKENI. The clonotype comes from a man aged 18 to 30 in good health. Some clones in this sample may be carry-over from other donors' samples. The chain has TRBV18 and TRBJ1-2; 7 nucleotides match TRBD1. Material: naive CD4+ T cells from PBMCs. Subset here: CD45RA+ positively selected. The CDR3 protein is CASSRDRDGYGYTF. The CDR3 DNA reads as TGTGCCAGCTCACGAGACAGGGATGGCTATGGCTACACCTTC.